The 11 T cell receptor beta chains below all came from one sample that was sequenced in a study of cytotoxic CD8 clonotypes in ibrutinib-treated CLL. Data came from immunoSEQ multiplex PCR; TCRdb stores just in-frame clones and leaves some out. The sample includes under 200,000 clones, roughly four fifths of them seen just once. Specimen: PBMCs, collected after 24 months of ibrutinib treatment. These receptors came from a human donor with chronic lymphocytic leukemia.

The chain carries TRBV18 and TRBJ1-1; D is undetermined. V shed 3 bases and J shed 3 bases, with 11 bases lying between them. The CDR3 has 14 amino acids. Germline CDR1 reads KGHSH; CDR2 reads LQKENI. The CDR3 region has the DNA TGTGCCAGCTCACCGCTTAACGGAGACACTGAAGCTTTCTTT. As protein: CASSPLNGDTEAFF.

The J gene is TRBJ1-1, the V gene TRBV28; 9 bases agree with TRBD1. The J segment lost 7 bases and the V segment lost 6 bases, leaving 21 bases of the junction unmatched. The CDR3 extends over 18 amino acids. Germline CDR1 and CDR2: MDHEN and SYDVKM. CDR3 nucleotide sequence: TGTGCCAGCAGCCCCTTTCTCAGCACAGGGGGCTTGTTGGATGAAGCTTTCTTT. Protein sequence: CASSPFLSTGGLLDEAFF.

The rearrangement joins TRBV5-4 to TRBJ1-2, with D possibly matching TRBD1 (5 bases). The CDR3 is made up of 17 amino acids. The V and J ends lost 0 bases and 3 bases respectively, with 18 bases between them. Germline lookup yields CDR1 SGHNT and CDR2 YYREEE (reference sequence). The CDR3 DNA reads TGTGCCAGCAGCTTGGCCTGGCAGGGCGTTACGGACTATGGCTACACCTTC. This translates into CASSLAWQGVTDYGYTF.

This chain connects TRBV19 to TRBJ2-7; D gene ambiguous. The CDR3 has 16 amino acids. CDR1 is LNHDA, CDR2 SQIVND, per germline (reference sequence). The V end lost 4 bases, the J end lost 1 base, and 17 bases lay between the germline ends. The CDR3 reads CASSKSFSSLSYEQYF. The CDR3 region has the DNA TGTGCCAGTAGTAAAAGCTTTAGTTCCCTTTCCTACGAGCAGTACTTC.

V is TRBV30 and J is TRBJ1-2, with D unclear. V was shortened by 2 bases and J by 0 bases, with 13 bases between the two germline ends. Per the germline V gene, CDR1 is GTSNPN and CDR2 is SVGIG (reference sequence). The CDR3 contains 15 residues. CDR3 region: CAWSPTGRTNYGYTF. The DNA of the CDR3 is TGTGCCTGGAGTCCAACCGGACGGACTAACTATGGCTACACCTTC. The full variable domain, completed using reference TRBV30 and TRBJ1-2, is SQTIHQWPATLVQPVGSPLSLECTVEGTSNPNLYWYRQAAGRGLQLLFYSVGIGQISSEVPQNLSASRPQDRQFILSSKKLLLSDSGFYLCAWSPTGRTNYGYTFGSGTRLTVV.

In this sample, this clone turned up a few times. This specimen includes other DNA sequences encoding the same CDR3. The chain joins TRBV7-9 to TRBJ2-1; D uncertain. Germline V gene data show CDR1 as SEHNR and CDR2 as FQNEAQ (reference sequence). V was pared by 3 bases and J by 4 bases, with 4 bases between. This CDR3 has 12 residues. CDR3 in amino acids: CASSLGYNEQFF. The CDR3 coding sequence is TGTGCCAGCAGCTTGGGTTACAATGAGCAGTTCTTC.

V gene TRBV6-5 combines with J gene TRBJ2-5, with D possibly being TRBD1 or TRBD2 (5 bases each). The germline gives CDR1 MNHEY, CDR2 SVGAGI. This CDR3 comprises 15 residues. Trimming cost V 0 bases and J 5 bases, with 13 bases left between them. The CDR3 loop reads CASSYSRGAPETQYF. CDR3 DNA: TGTGCCAGCAGTTACTCTAGAGGGGCCCCCGAGACCCAGTACTTC.

This clone was seen only once. This chain links TRBV19 with TRBJ2-2; 10 bases are a match to TRBD1. Germline V gene lookup returns CDR1 LNHDA and CDR2 SQIVND (reference sequence). This CDR3 spans 15 amino acids. V lost 9 bases to trimming and J lost 4 bases; unmatched junction nucleotides: 8. In nucleotides, the CDR3 is TGTGCCAGCGGAGACAGGGGGCGTAGCACCGGGGAGCTGTTTTTT. Protein sequence: CASGDRGRSTGELFF.

The chain recombines TRBV5-1 with TRBJ2-1, with 11 nucleotides matching TRBD2. The germline V gene encodes CDR1 SGHRS and CDR2 YFSETQ. The J segment lost 4 bases and the V segment lost 1 base, leaving 7 bases of the junction unmatched. The CDR3 extends over 17 amino acids. The CDR3 DNA sequence: TGCGCCAGCAGCTTGATAGGGCTAGCGGGGGGTTACAATGAGCAGTTCTTC. It specifies CASSLIGLAGGYNEQFF.

This clone has a handful of counts. The genes are TRBV6-5 and TRBJ1-2, with 7 nucleotides matching TRBD1. The V gene's germline CDR1 is MNHEY and CDR2 SVGAGI. J was trimmed by 5 bases and V by 7 bases; bases with no gene match: 4. This CDR3 region has 12 residues. In nucleotides, the CDR3 is TGTGCCAGCACCGGGGACAGATATGGCTACACCTTC. Protein sequence: CASTGDRYGYTF.

V gene TRBV7-3 combines with J gene TRBJ2-2; D remains unclear. Trimming cost V 3 bases and J 7 bases, with 9 bases left between them. Germline CDR1 SGHTA, CDR2 FQGTGA. The length of the CDR3 is 13 residues. DNA of the CDR3: TGTGCCAGCAGCTTGTCGGCCCTCGGGGAGCTGTTTTTT. Amino acids: CASSLSALGELFF.